This T cell receptor beta chain emerged from a study of brain T cells in children with intractable seizures. Surgery cases with the highest brain T cell transcript signatures were chosen for sequencing. At least one anti-epileptic drug was given before surgery. Germline assignment: CDR1 MDHEN and CDR2 SYDVKM. This CDR3 has 16 residues. The V end lost 2 bases, the J end lost 0 bases, and 11 bases lay between the germline ends. Broader study findings: Patients' HCMV serostatus was unknown; virus specificity rests on CDR3 similarity alone.

This clone was seen only once. The antigen is undetermined. Repertoires were generated with immunoSEQ multiplex PCR, while TCRdb's copy carries only in-frame clones and drops some. The sample records several thousand clones, around 70% being singletons. This clonotype was sampled from a boy in the first two years of life with tuberous sclerosis and intractable seizures. The V and J genes are TRBV28 and TRBJ2-1, with D perhaps given as TRBD1 or TRBD2 (5 bases each). The sample in question was resected brain tissue, obtained at surgery. The CDR3 protein is CASSLIWDGSYNEQFF. The CDR3, as DNA: TGTGCCAGCAGTTTAATCTGGGACGGCTCCTACAATGAGCAGTTCTTC.